This T cell receptor (beta chain) derives from a study of blood T cell repertoires in COVID-19 (dated by TCRdb to the early 2020s). A note on the overall study: The collaborator samples originated in the United States, Italy and Spain and spanned the acute and convalescent phases of COVID-19. The material from the prospective study consisted of cDNA or gDNA derived from T cells, B-cell-depleted T cells, or PBMCs. Subjects who had been exposed to COVID-19, were actively infected with it, or had recovered from it provided the deeply sampled blood TCRbeta repertoires that made up the dataset. The repertoires were released in a freely available public database meant as a resource for research on the immune response to SARS-CoV-2. The samples were drawn from the first 160 participants of the ongoing ImmuneRACE study and from over a thousand subjects provided by 6 global collaborators. Nearly every sample came with metadata listing a de-identified subject ID, COVID-19 status, age in years and sex. Where available, HLA class I and class II types were taken from metadata supplied by the sample provider and were not determined by assay-based typing.

The study at large found these results: How much clinical and demographic metadata was included differed by source and by participant, and the metadata was provided uncurated.

TCRbeta CDR3 regions were amplified from genomic DNA using the immunoSEQ Assay, a bias-controlled multiplex PCR. In the paper's pipeline: The number of nucleated cells in each sample was estimated by amplification of reference gene primers within the assay. To quantify the absolute abundance of each unique TCRbeta CDR3 rearrangement, sequence reads were collapsed and filtered. For each sample, productive Simpson clonality was calculated by taking the square root of Simpson's diversity index across productive rearrangements. TCRdb carries this immuneACCESS record with in-frame sequences only. Its versions omit some clonotypes, under half of them owing to an unresolved V gene in the studies checked, with the rest unexplained. For V, J and clone size, that table is used; D and trimming come from the DNA. The sample yields about 220,000 clones; 84% were counted once. Clones ranked in the top ten supply 20% of the sample.

Whole blood was collected in K2EDTA tubes by collaborating institutions according to the institutions' own protocols. Collaborator samples were shipped for TCRbeta analysis as frozen whole blood, isolated PBMCs, or DNA extracted from either sample type. With regard to this clone: The antigen it recognizes is unknown. The record has no base qualities; no much larger clone is one base away.

Taken from cysteine to phenylalanine, the CDR3 has 16 residues. Only the CDR3 portion is preserved as DNA: 48 bases, with reading frame beginning at the first base. CDR1 and CDR2 were assigned from the germline V gene (reference sequence) as SGHNT and YYREEE. From V the trimming removes 3 bases and from J it removes 5 bases, while the gene matches leave 14 bases of the junction unaccounted for. Sequencing was carried out using peripheral blood. The V and J genes are TRBV5-4 and TRBJ2-7; 7 junctional bases match TRBD2. The receptor comes from a man aged 30 to 45 with active or convalescent COVID-19. The CDR3 is CASSSGIAGVLHEQYF. The bases read TGTGCCAGCAGCTCTGGTATCGCGGGAGTTCTCCACGAGCAGTACTTC.